This passage covers 30 T cell receptor beta chains from one sample sequenced in a study of cytomegalovirus exposure and HLA in healthy donors. PCR primers comprised 60 Vbeta and 13 Jbeta primers. This table comes from immunoSEQ multiplex PCR, and its TCRdb copy is limited to in-frame clones, with some not included. The sample lists over 150,000 clones, 87% occurring once. The sequenced sample consisted of PBMCs. These receptors were taken from a woman aged 30 to 39 in good health and CMV-seronegative.

The chain uses TRBV7-9 and TRBJ1-5; tentative D call: TRBD1 (6 bases). The CDR3 loop spans 16 amino acids. Trimming left V 1 base short and J 1 base short, with 11 bases between. CDR1 SEHNR and CDR2 FQNEAQ come from the germline V gene (reference sequence). CDR3 protein: CASSLEQGQSNQPQHF. As DNA, the CDR3 is TGTGCCAGCAGCTTAGAGCAGGGGCAAAGCAATCAGCCCCAGCATTTT.

This rearrangement joins TRBV28 to TRBJ1-4, with 9 bases that match TRBD1. This CDR3 is 16 amino acids long. V trimming: 6 bases; J trimming: 5 bases; junction bases outside the gene matches: 10. Germline CDR1 MDHEN, CDR2 SYDVKM. Written as DNA, the CDR3 is TGTGCCAGCAGGGCCGGGACAGGGCGCAAGAATGAAAAACTGTTTTTT. It specifies CASRAGTGRKNEKLFF.

This rearrangement joins TRBV7-8 to TRBJ1-3; no reliable D call. Looked up from germline, CDR1 is SGHVS and CDR2 is FQNEAQ. There are 15 residues in the CDR3. V lost 1 base to trimming and J lost 1 base, with 8 bases between them. CDR3 coding DNA: TGTGCCAGCAGCTTAGGCGGGCAATCTGGAAACACCATATATTTT. This codes for CASSLGGQSGNTIYF.

The chain couples TRBV7-3 to TRBJ2-3; 7 bases line up with TRBD1. Trimming at V came to 3 bases and at J to 7 bases, leaving 10 bases not matched to a gene. Germline V gives CDR1 SGHTA, CDR2 FQGTGA. This CDR3 contains 15 residues. CDR3 sequence: CASSLAQGVGNTQYF. CDR3 DNA sequence: TGTGCCAGCAGCTTGGCTCAGGGGGTGGGGAATACGCAGTATTTT.

The CDR3: CASRVPRLGRGADTQYF. The CDR3 DNA sequence: TGTGCCAGCAGGGTTCCCCGCCTCGGACGGGGGGCAGATACGCAGTATTTT. The chain is built from TRBV2 and TRBJ2-3, with 7 positions matching TRBD2. CDR1 SNHLY and CDR2 FYNNEI come from the germline V gene. V gave up 6 bases and J gave up 4 bases; unmatched junction bases: 16. The CDR3 is made up of 17 amino acids.

The chain's CDR3 is CASSLSDSGRFGYEQYF. The CDR3 nucleotides are TGTGCCAGCAGTTTATCGGATAGCGGGAGATTCGGCTACGAGCAGTACTTC. The chain is built from TRBV27 and TRBJ2-7; TRBD2 agrees at 9 bases. CDR1 is MNHEY and CDR2 is SMNVEV in the germline V gene (reference sequence). The CDR3 extends over 17 amino acids. Trimming at V came to 0 bases and at J to 3 bases, leaving 9 bases not matched to a gene.

The chain employs TRBV27 and TRBJ2-5, with D perhaps matching TRBD1 (5 bases). This CDR3 has 15 amino acids. V lost 5 bases to trimming and J lost 1 base, with 14 bases between them. Germline CDR1 and CDR2: MNHEY and SMNVEV (reference sequence). The CDR3 DNA follows: TGTGCCAGCAGTCCTCTGGGGCAGCGCCAAGAGACCCAGTACTTC. This translates into CASSPLGQRQETQYF.

V and J are TRBV28 and TRBJ2-1; 13 bases agree with TRBD2. CDR1 and CDR2 from the germline V gene are MDHEN and SYDVKM. CDR3 size: 14 residues. V lost 6 bases, J lost 8 bases, and 4 bases stayed unmatched. The CDR3 here is CASRLAGGPYEQFF. The CDR3 bases are TGTGCCAGCAGACTAGCGGGAGGGCCCTATGAGCAGTTCTTC.

The CDR3 DNA sequence: TGTGCCAGCAGTTACTCCCCGCCGGGGAGCATTCAGTACTTC. Amino acid sequence: CASSYSPPGSIQYF. This rearrangement joins TRBV6-5 to TRBJ2-4, with D possibly being TRBD2 (5 bases). V dropped 0 bases and J dropped 9 bases, with 12 bases sitting between them. This CDR3 has 14 amino acids. Looked up from germline, CDR1 is MNHEY and CDR2 is SVGAGI.

V and J are TRBV10-3 and TRBJ2-7, with D perhaps matching TRBD2 (6 bases). This CDR3 comprises 14 residues. Trimming cost V 8 bases and J 0 bases, with 14 bases left between them. CDR1 and CDR2 (germline): ENHRY, SYGVKD. CDR3 in DNA: TGTGCCATCTCTGGAGGCGGGGTCTCCTACGAGCAGTACTTC. Translating gives CAISGGGVSYEQYF.

The chain joins TRBV11-2 to TRBJ1-4; perhaps TRBD1 as D (6 bases). Trimming removed 1 base from V and 0 bases from J, with 12 bases in between. CDR1 and CDR2 (germline): SGHAT, FQNNGV. CDR3 length: 17 residues. The CDR3 region has the DNA TGTGCCAGCAGCTTAGTCGAAGGGGGTGCAACTAATGAAAAACTGTTTTTT. Translating it yields CASSLVEGGATNEKLFF.

J is TRBJ2-7 and V is TRBV18, with 7 bases that match TRBD2. The junction had 11 bases not matched to a gene; V was cut back by 6 bases and J by 6 bases. CDR1 and CDR2 from the germline V gene are KGHSH and LQKENI. The CDR3 sequence is 14 residues long. The CDR3 coding sequence is TGTGCCAGCTCGCACCCCCGGGACTACGTCGAGCAGTACTTC. Protein product: CASSHPRDYVEQYF.

The chain couples TRBV27 to TRBJ1-3, with TRBD1 as a possible D gene (5 bases). The V end lost 6 bases, the J end lost 2 bases, and 8 bases lay between the germline ends. The CDR3 has 13 residues. CDR1 MNHEY and CDR2 SMNVEV come from the germline V gene (reference sequence). CDR3 sequence (DNA): TGTGCCAGCAGGTTCAGGGCTGGAAACACCATATATTTT. Its translation is CASRFRAGNTIYF.

In its sample, this clone was seen once. The gene calls are TRBV28 and TRBJ2-7; D is ambiguous. Germline-derived CDR1 and CDR2 are MDHEN and SYDVKM. The CDR3 is 12 residues long. V lost 5 bases to trimming and J lost 1 base, with 6 bases between them. The CDR3 region is CASSPTSYEQYF. The CDR3 coding sequence is TGTGCCAGCAGTCCGACATCCTACGAGCAGTACTTC. The full variable domain, rest sourced from reference TRBV28 and TRBJ2-7, is DVKVTQSSRYLVKRTGEKVFLECVQDMDHENMFWYRQDPGLGLRLIYFSYDVKMKEKGDIPEGYSVSREKKERFSLILESASTNQTSMYLCASSPTSYEQYFGPGTRLTVT.

The CDR3 coding sequence is TGTGCCAGTAGTATACCGACAGGGGAAAAGGACTATGGCTACACCTTC. Its protein product is CASSIPTGEKDYGYTF. The chain recombines TRBV19 with TRBJ1-2; 8 bases match TRBD1. V trimming: 2 bases; J trimming: 3 bases; junction bases outside the gene matches: 8. Germline CDR1 is LNHDA and CDR2 is SQIVND (reference sequence). This CDR3 comprises 16 residues. The full variable domain, with the rest looked up from reference TRBV19 and TRBJ1-2, is DGGITQSPKYLFRKEGQNVTLSCEQNLNHDAMYWYRQDPGQGLRLIYYSQIVNDFQKGDIAEGYSVSREKKESFPLTVTSAQKNPTAFYLCASSIPTGEKDYGYTFGSGTRLTVV.

The V gene is TRBV7-9, the J gene TRBJ2-3; 11 bases fit TRBD1. Germline lookup yields CDR1 SEHNR and CDR2 FQNEAQ (reference sequence). The J segment lost 3 bases and the V segment lost 6 bases, leaving 5 bases of the junction unmatched. The CDR3 runs 15 residues. CDR3 nucleotide sequence: TGTGCCAGCAGAGGGGACAGGGGGTTGACAGATACGCAGTATTTT. This codes for CASRGDRGLTDTQYF.

The chain recombines TRBV4-2 with TRBJ2-5; 9 bases map to TRBD2. The J call may be wrong; the DNA end is better matched by TRBJ2-7. The CDR3 sequence is 16 residues long. Looked up from germline, CDR1 is LGHNA and CDR2 is YNFKEQ. The CDR3 loop is CASSQVEAGGTYEQYF. CDR3 in DNA: TGTGCCAGCAGCCAAGTAGAAGCGGGGGGAACCTACGAGCAGTACTTC.

This clone turned up a few times. The chain combines TRBV2 with TRBJ2-2; 8 bases match TRBD1. The trim removed 6 bases at V and 7 bases at J, leaving 7 bases unmatched. Germline lookup yields CDR1 SNHLY and CDR2 FYNNEI. The CDR3 covers 14 residues. CDR3 DNA sequence: TGTGCCAGCAGCGTGACAGGGGTGGACGGGGAGCTGTTTTTT. Residues: CASSVTGVDGELFF.

This sequence joins TRBV29-1 and TRBJ1-2; D unresolved. With 3 bases removed from V and 3 bases from J, the gap between germline ends came to 14 bases. This CDR3 contains 14 residues. From germline, CDR1 is SQVTM and CDR2 ANQGSEA. The CDR3, as DNA: TGCAGCGTTGATGTATCGGGATTTCACTATGGCTACACCTTC. Protein: CSVDVSGFHYGYTF.

The chain links TRBV6-5 to TRBJ2-1; D gene unclear. The CDR3 runs 12 residues. V was trimmed by 7 bases and J by 8 bases, leaving 12 bases between them. Germline-derived CDR1 and CDR2 are MNHEY and SVGAGI. Written as DNA, the CDR3 is TGTGCCAGCAATCAACTCCACCATGAGCAGTTCTTC. This codes for CASNQLHHEQFF.

The J gene is TRBJ1-3, the V gene TRBV7-2, with a tentative D call TRBD1 (5 bases). The CDR3 runs 16 residues. Trimming cost V 5 bases and J 2 bases, with 16 bases left between them. The germline V gene encodes CDR1 SGHTA and CDR2 FQGNSA. CDR3 residues: CASSPHGGPPGNTIYF. In DNA form, the CDR3 reads TGTGCCAGCAGCCCCCACGGGGGACCTCCTGGAAACACCATATATTTT.

This clone was picked up one time. V usage is TRBV14 and J usage is TRBJ2-7; 9 bases are shared with TRBD1. This CDR3 has 14 amino acids. Per germline, CDR1 SGHDN and CDR2 FVKESK. The V segment lost 4 bases and the J segment 4 bases; nucleotides outside the gene matches: 5. CDR3 nucleotide sequence: TGTGCCAGCAGCCGGGGACAGGGAGCGTACGAGCAGTACTTC. Translated: CASSRGQGAYEQYF. Based on the CDR3 plus reference TRBV14 and TRBJ2-7, the full variable domain is EAGVTQFPSHSVIEKGQTVTLRCDPISGHDNLYWYRRVMGKEIKFLLHFVKESKQDESGMPNNRFLAERTGGTYSTLKVQPAELEDSGVYFCASSRGQGAYEQYFGPGTRLTVT.

The V call is TRBV27, the J call TRBJ2-7, with TRBD2 as a possible D gene (6 bases). The ends were cut back, 5 bases at V and 0 bases at J, with 14 bases in the middle. This CDR3 contains 15 residues. Germline CDR1 is MNHEY and CDR2 is SMNVEV (reference sequence). This CDR3 is CASSPPGLLSYEQYF. CDR3 sequence (DNA): TGTGCCAGCAGTCCTCCGGGACTTCTCTCCTACGAGCAGTACTTC.

V is TRBV25-1 and J is TRBJ2-5; 10 nucleotides line up with TRBD2. The CDR3 is made up of 16 amino acids. The germline CDR1 and CDR2 sequences are MGHDK and SYGVNS. V was clipped by 3 bases and J by 2 bases; unmatched bases: 6. CDR3: CASSDRATSGQETQYF. The CDR3 DNA sequence: TGTGCCAGCAGTGACCGAGCGACTAGCGGGCAAGAGACCCAGTACTTC.

J is TRBJ1-1 and V is TRBV7-2, with a weak D call TRBD1 (5 bases). The V gene lost 5 bases and the J gene lost 1 base, with 11 bases spanning the gap. This CDR3 contains 14 residues. Looked up from germline, CDR1 is SGHTA and CDR2 is FQGNSA. The CDR3 DNA reads as TGTGCCAGCAGCAACAGAAGGGGGAACACTGAAGCTTTCTTT. Translation gives CASSNRRGNTEAFF.

The chain has TRBV19 and TRBJ2-2, with a tentative D call TRBD2 (5 bases). Germline V gene data show CDR1 as LNHDA and CDR2 as SQIVND (reference sequence). The ends were cut back, 6 bases at V and 6 bases at J, with 20 bases in the middle. The CDR3 sequence is 16 residues long. The CDR3 region has the DNA TGTGCCAGTAGCCAGGCAGCTAGCTCAGGTGCCGGGGAGCTGTTTTTT. It encodes CASSQAASSGAGELFF.

The V and J genes are TRBV18 and TRBJ1-1, with 7 positions matching TRBD1. CDR3 length: 15 amino acids. The germline gives CDR1 KGHSH, CDR2 LQKENI. V trimming: 5 bases; J trimming: 1 base; junction bases outside the gene matches: 7. The CDR3 DNA sequence: TGTGCCAGCTCAGCCAGGGGGTGGGGGAACACTGAAGCTTTCTTT. Translating gives CASSARGWGNTEAFF.

The V gene is TRBV7-8, the J gene TRBJ2-7; 11 bases match TRBD1. CDR1 is SGHVS, CDR2 FQNEAQ, per germline. The CDR3 is 15 amino acids. With 2 bases clipped from V and 5 bases from J, the junction kept 5 bases outside the gene matches. The CDR3: CASSLRRTGGNEQYF. The DNA for the CDR3 is TGTGCCAGCAGCTTACGTCGGACAGGGGGCAACGAGCAGTACTTC.

V is TRBV14 and J is TRBJ2-1, with D perhaps TRBD2 (6 bases). The V end lost 1 base, the J end lost 8 bases, and 15 bases lay between the germline ends. The germline CDR1 and CDR2 sequences are SGHDN and FVKESK. This CDR3 has 15 residues. CDR3: CASSQGRVPLHEQFF. The CDR3 coding sequence is TGTGCCAGCAGCCAAGGGAGGGTTCCCCTCCATGAGCAGTTCTTC.

The chain combines TRBV6-1 with TRBJ2-3, with 8 bases matching TRBD2. The V gene end was trimmed by 2 bases and the J gene end by 4 bases; junction bases not matched to a gene: 8. The germline V gene has CDR1 MNHNS and CDR2 SASEGT. CDR3 size: 16 residues. The CDR3 DNA follows: TGTGCCAGCAGTGAAAGTGGGGCGGGGGGATCAGATACGCAGTATTTT. Protein product: CASSESGAGGSDTQYF.